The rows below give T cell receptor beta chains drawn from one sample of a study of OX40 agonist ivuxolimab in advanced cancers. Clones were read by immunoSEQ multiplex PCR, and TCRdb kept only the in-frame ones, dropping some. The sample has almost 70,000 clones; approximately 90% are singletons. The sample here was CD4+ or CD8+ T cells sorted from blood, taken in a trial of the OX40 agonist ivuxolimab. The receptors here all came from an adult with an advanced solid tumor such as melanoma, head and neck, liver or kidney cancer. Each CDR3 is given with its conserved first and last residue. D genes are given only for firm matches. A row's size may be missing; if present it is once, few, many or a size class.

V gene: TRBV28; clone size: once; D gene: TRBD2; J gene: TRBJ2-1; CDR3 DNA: TGTGCCAGCGGCCCTAAATTAGGAGCGGGGGGACGCCGATACAATGAGCAGTTCTTC; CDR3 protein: CASGPKLGAGGRRYNEQFF
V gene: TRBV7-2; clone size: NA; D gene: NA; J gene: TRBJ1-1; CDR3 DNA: TGTGCCAGCAGCCCCGAATACACTGAAGCTTTCTTT; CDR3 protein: CASSPEYTEAFF
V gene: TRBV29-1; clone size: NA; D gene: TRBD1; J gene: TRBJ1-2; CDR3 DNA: TGCAGCGTTGAAGTAAGGGGGCCCCATGGCTACACCTTC; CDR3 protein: CSVEVRGPHGYTF
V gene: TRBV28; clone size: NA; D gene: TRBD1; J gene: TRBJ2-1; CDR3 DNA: TGTGCCAGCAGTGCGCATACAGGGGGCAGGGGGAATGAGCAGTTCTTC; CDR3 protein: CASSAHTGGRGNEQFF
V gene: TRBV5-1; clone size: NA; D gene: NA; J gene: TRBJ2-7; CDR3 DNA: TGCGCCAGCAGCTTGACGGGTAATGGGAACGAGCAGTACTTC; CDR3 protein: CASSLTGNGNEQYF
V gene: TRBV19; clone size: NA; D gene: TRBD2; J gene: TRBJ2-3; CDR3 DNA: TGTGCCAGTAGTATATCCCCGGGGGGAGGGCGAGACGCACAGTATTTT; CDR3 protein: CASSISPGGGRDAQYF
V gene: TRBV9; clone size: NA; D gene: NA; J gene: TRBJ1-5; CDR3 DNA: TGTGCCAGCAGCGTAGATGGGGACCAGCCCCAGCATTTT; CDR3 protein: CASSVDGDQPQHF
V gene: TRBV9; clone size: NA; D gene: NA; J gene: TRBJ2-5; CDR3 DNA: TGTGCCAGCAGCGCCTCGCTGAAACCTCAAGAGACCCAGTACTTC; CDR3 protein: CASSASLKPQETQYF
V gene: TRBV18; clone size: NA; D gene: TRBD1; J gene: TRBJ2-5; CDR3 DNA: TGTGCCAGCTCACCCCCGGGACAGGGGTTTTTAGAGACCCAGTACTTC; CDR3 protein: CASSPPGQGFLETQYF
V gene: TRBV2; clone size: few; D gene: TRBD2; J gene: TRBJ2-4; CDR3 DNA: TGTGCCAGCACCATAACCCAGCGGGGGGTAGGAAACATTCAGTACTTC; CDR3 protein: CASTITQRGVGNIQYF
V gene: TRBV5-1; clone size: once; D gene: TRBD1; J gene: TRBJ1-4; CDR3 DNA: TGCGCCAGCAGGAACTTCGGGACAGGGGGTGAAAAACTGTTTTTT; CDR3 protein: CASRNFGTGGEKLFF
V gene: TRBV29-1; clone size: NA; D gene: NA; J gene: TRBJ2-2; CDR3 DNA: TGCAGCGTCTTGGGGAGAGTCGGGGAGCTGTTTTTT; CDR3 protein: CSVLGRVGELFF
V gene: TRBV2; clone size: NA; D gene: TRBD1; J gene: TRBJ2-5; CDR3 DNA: TGTGCCAGCTTAAAAGGACAGGGATGGGCGGAGACCCAGTACTTC; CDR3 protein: CASLKGQGWAETQYF
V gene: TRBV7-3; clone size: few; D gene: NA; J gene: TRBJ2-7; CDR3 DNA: TGTGCCAGCAGCTTACCCGAGGAGACCTACGAGCAGTACTTC; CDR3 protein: CASSLPEETYEQYF